The 11 T cell receptor beta chains listed next were all sequenced from one sample in a study of memory CD4+ T cells and cytomegalovirus serostatus. Measured with immunoSEQ multiplex PCR; TCRdb has only the in-frame clones, and not every one. The data show roughly 56,000 clones, roughly 87% seen once. Single viable CD3+CD4+CD8-CD45RO+ cells were sorted as the memory CD4+ T cells. The sequenced sample was memory CD4+ T cells from blood. These receptors originate from an adult in good health and CMV-seronegative.

The rearrangement links TRBV11-2 to TRBJ1-1; perhaps TRBD1 as D (6 bases). Germline CDR1 is SGHAT and CDR2 is FQNNGV. V lost 5 bases to trimming and J lost 11 bases, with 18 bases between them. The CDR3 is 13 amino acids. For the CDR3, the DNA is TGTGCCAGCAGCCTAGGGGGAAGAGACCCGGCTTTCTTT. Its protein product is CASSLGGRDPAFF. The variable domain in full, completed from reference TRBV11-2 and TRBJ1-1, reads EAGVAQSPRYKIIEKRQSVAFWCNPISGHATLYWYQQILGQGPKLLIQFQNNGVVDDSQLPKDRFSAERLKGVDSTLKIQPAKLEDSAVYLCASSLGGRDPAFFGQGTRLTVV.

This chain joins TRBV7-9 and TRBJ2-1; a possible D gene is TRBD2 (7 bases). Trimming left V 1 base short and J 1 base short, with 14 bases between. Germline V gene data show CDR1 as SEHNR and CDR2 as FQNEAQ (reference sequence). The CDR3 is 17 residues long. The chain's CDR3 is CASSLGVGGPSYNEQFF. The CDR3 nucleotides are TGTGCCAGCAGCTTAGGCGTCGGGGGGCCATCCTACAATGAGCAGTTCTTC. Variable domain in full (rest from reference TRBV7-9 and TRBJ2-1): DTGVSQNPRHKITKRGQNVTFRCDPISEHNRLYWYRQTLGQGPEFLTYFQNEAQLEKSRLLSDRFSAERPKGSFSTLEIQRTEQGDSAMYLCASSLGVGGPSYNEQFFGPGTRLTVL.

The rearrangement links TRBV5-1 to TRBJ1-4, with a possible D match to TRBD1 (5 bases). Germline V gene lookup returns CDR1 SGHRS and CDR2 YFSETQ. This CDR3 contains 14 residues. Trimming took 4 bases from V and 3 from J, leaving 10 bases between them. This chain's CDR3 is CASSPRAPNEKLFF. In nucleotides, the CDR3 is TGCGCCAGCAGCCCCAGGGCACCTAATGAAAAACTGTTTTTT.

The chain combines TRBV11-3 with TRBJ2-7; D is unresolved. V was shortened by 1 base and J by 5 bases, with 3 bases between the two germline ends. The CDR3 is made up of 11 amino acids. Germline-derived CDR1 and CDR2 are SGHNT and YENEEA. CDR3 sequence (DNA): TGTGCCAGCAGCTTAGGGAACGAGCAGTACTTC. Translated: CASSLGNEQYF.

This chain uses TRBV7-3 with TRBJ2-3; either TRBD1 or TRBD2 may fit D (7 bases each). Germline-derived CDR1 and CDR2 are SGHTA and FQGTGA. The V end lost 1 base, the J end lost 1 base, and 15 bases lay between the germline ends. The CDR3 totals 17 residues. In nucleotides, the CDR3 is TGTGCCAGCAGCTTAATAGGGGGCGGGGGACGCACAGATACGCAGTATTTT. Translating gives CASSLIGGGGRTDTQYF. Filled out from reference TRBV7-3 and TRBJ2-3, the complete variable domain reads GAGVSQTPSNKVTEKGKYVELRCDPISGHTALYWYRQSLGQGPEFLIYFQGTGAADDSGLPNDRFFAVRPEGSVSTLKIQRTERGDSAVYLCASSLIGGGGRTDTQYFGPGTRLTVL.

Details on this clone: Other nucleotide sequences from this sample produce the same CDR3. The V gene is TRBV4-1, the J gene TRBJ2-5, with a weak D call TRBD1 (6 bases). Trimming cost V 4 bases and J 4 bases, with 10 bases left between them. This CDR3 region has 13 residues. Germline V lookup: CDR1 MGHRA, CDR2 YSYEKL. Here the CDR3 DNA reads TGCGCCAGCAGCCGCCTCAGGGGAGAGACCCAGTACTTC. Translating it yields CASSRLRGETQYF.

The rearrangement links TRBV28 to TRBJ2-1; TRBD2 matches 13 bases. Germline V CDR1 and CDR2: MDHEN, SYDVKM. Trimming cost V 7 bases and J 10 bases; bases outside gene matches: 10. This CDR3 is built from 15 residues. The chain's CDR3 is CASTLRLAGGGEQFF. As DNA, the CDR3 is TGTGCCAGCACTCTCAGACTAGCGGGGGGTGGGGAGCAGTTCTTC.

This clone appeared a single time. The chain employs TRBV4-3 and TRBJ2-7; 8 bases map to TRBD2. CDR1 and CDR2 from the germline V gene are LGHNA and YSLEER. V shed 5 bases and J 3 bases; nucleotides not matched to a gene: 6. There are 14 residues in the CDR3. The CDR3 here is CASSEAGGGYEQYF. CDR3 coding DNA: TGCGCCAGCAGCGAGGCGGGGGGCGGCTACGAGCAGTACTTC.

The chain has TRBV9 and TRBJ2-7; D is unresolved. Deletions cut 6 bases from V and 1 base from J, with 8 bases between. Germline V lookup: CDR1 SGDLS, CDR2 YYNGEE. The CDR3 has 12 amino acids. The CDR3 spells CASNGPSYEQYF. The CDR3 nucleotides read TGTGCCAGCAACGGACCTTCCTACGAGCAGTACTTC.

The J gene is TRBJ2-1, the V gene TRBV28, with TRBD2 matching 9 bases. This CDR3 comprises 17 residues. Germline CDR1 is MDHEN and CDR2 is SYDVKM. V lost 5 bases, J lost 7 bases, and 15 bases stayed unmatched. DNA for the CDR3: TGTGCCAGCAGTGACCCGCGGGGGGCGGGGGGGCGTAATGAGCAGTTCTTC. Residues: CASSDPRGAGGRNEQFF.

The gene calls are TRBV29-1 and TRBJ1-3; no definite D call. Trimming took 0 bases from V and 0 from J, leaving 12 bases between them. The CDR3 sequence is 16 residues long. CDR1 and CDR2 from the germline V gene are SQVTM and ANQGSEA. CDR3 protein: CSVEDLLGSSGNTIYF. The CDR3 coding sequence is TGCAGCGTTGAAGATCTACTAGGGAGCTCTGGAAACACCATATATTTT.